Listed below are T cell receptor beta chains from one sample, sequenced in a study of cytomegalovirus exposure and HLA in healthy donors. TCRdb keeps only in-frame clones here, not all; method: immunoSEQ multiplex PCR. The table has about 82,000 clones, about 80% seen once. Sequencing was performed on PBMCs. The receptors shown here come from a man aged 50 to 60 in good health and CMV-seronegative. The CDR3 runs from the conserved cysteine through the conserved F or W. A D gene is named only where the DNA matches it firmly.

CASSSTRDSYEQYF	TGTGCCAGCAGCTCAACTCGGGACTCCTACGAGCAGTACTTC	-	TRBV11-1	TRBJ2-7
CASSLTITDTQYF	TGTGCCAGCAGTTTAACAATCACAGATACGCAGTATTTT	-	TRBV27	TRBJ2-3
CASSSVGGNSNQPQHF	TGTGCCAGCAGCTCCGTTGGGGGGAATAGCAATCAGCCCCAGCATTTT	-	TRBV5-6	TRBJ1-5
CASSLPGSYEQYF	TGTGCCAGCAGCTTGCCGGGTTCCTACGAGCAGTACTTC	-	TRBV11-2	TRBJ2-7
CASSSSEWETQYF	TGCGCCAGCTCATCCTCGGAGTGGGAGACCCAGTACTTC	-	TRBV5-1	TRBJ2-5
CAWRANYGYTF	TGTGCCTGGAGAGCAAACTATGGCTACACCTTC	-	TRBV30	TRBJ1-2
CASSNSDSYEQYF	TGTGCCAGCAGCAACTCGGACAGCTACGAGCAGTACTTC	-	TRBV27	TRBJ2-7
CASSLAGASGPQHF	TGTGCCAGCAGCTTGGCAGGGGCGTCAGGGCCCCAGCATTTT	-	TRBV7-2	TRBJ1-5
CASSPGTGYTGELFF	TGTGCCAGCAGTCCCGGGACAGGGTACACCGGGGAGCTGTTTTTT	TRBD1	TRBV27	TRBJ2-2
CASSFPPGFVYEQYF	TGTGCCAGCAGCTTCCCTCCAGGATTCGTTTACGAGCAGTACTTC	-	TRBV7-9	TRBJ2-7
CASSRGLATHEQYF	TGCGCCAGCAGCCGAGGACTAGCTACCCACGAGCAGTACTTC	TRBD2	TRBV4-3	TRBJ2-7
CASRPTVTSYEQYF	TGTGCCAGCAGGCCGACAGTTACCTCCTACGAGCAGTACTTC	-	TRBV6-1	TRBJ2-7